This section outlines one TCR beta chain sequence together with its context. This CDR3 is built from 14 residues. Germline CDR1 is SGHRS and CDR2 is YFSETQ. The J segment lost 4 bases and the V segment lost 4 bases, leaving 7 bases of the junction unmatched. This entry is derived from a study of blood T cell repertoires in COVID-19. Source study methods: It was from reference gene primer amplification that nucleated cell counts were estimated. Sequenced by immunoSEQ multiplex PCR; TCRdb stores in-frame clones only, minus some. Clone size and V and J calls were adopted from that table, with D and trimming inferred from the DNA. This sample yields roughly 120,000 clones, of which about 94% are seen a single time; about 1.9% belongs to the top ten.

The sequence was collected from a man aged 50-60 years with COVID-19, enrolled during active disease. The sample consisted of peripheral blood. This rearrangement joins TRBV5-1 to TRBJ1-1; 7 positions match TRBD1. CDR3 protein: CASSVQGIGTEAFF. For the CDR3, the DNA is TGCGCCAGCAGCGTACAGGGGATCGGCACTGAAGCTTTCTTT.